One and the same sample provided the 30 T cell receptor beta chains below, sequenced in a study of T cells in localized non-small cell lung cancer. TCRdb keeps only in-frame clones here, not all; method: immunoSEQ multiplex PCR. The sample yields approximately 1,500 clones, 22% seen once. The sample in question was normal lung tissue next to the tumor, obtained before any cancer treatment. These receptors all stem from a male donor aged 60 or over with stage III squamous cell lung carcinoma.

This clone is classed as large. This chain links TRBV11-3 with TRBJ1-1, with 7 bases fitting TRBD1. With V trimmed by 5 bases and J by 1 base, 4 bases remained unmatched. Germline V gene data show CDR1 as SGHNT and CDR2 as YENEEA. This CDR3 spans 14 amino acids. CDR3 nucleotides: TGTGCCAGCAGCCCATGGACAGGGAACACTGAAGCTTTCTTT. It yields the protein CASSPWTGNTEAFF. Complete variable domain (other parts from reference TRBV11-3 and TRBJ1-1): EAGVVQSPRYKIIEKKQPVAFWCNPISGHNTLYWYLQNLGQGPELLIRYENEEAVDDSQLPKDRFSAERLKGVDSTLKIQPAELGDSAVYLCASSPWTGNTEAFFGQGTRLTVV.

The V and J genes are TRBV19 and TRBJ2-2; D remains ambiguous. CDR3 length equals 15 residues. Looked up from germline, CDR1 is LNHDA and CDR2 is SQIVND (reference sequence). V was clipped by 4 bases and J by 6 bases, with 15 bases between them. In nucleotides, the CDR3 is TGTGCCAGTAGTACCCTGTCAGGCAACGCCGGGGAGCTGTTTTTT. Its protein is CASSTLSGNAGELFF. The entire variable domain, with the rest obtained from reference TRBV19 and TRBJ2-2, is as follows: DGGITQSPKYLFRKEGQNVTLSCEQNLNHDAMYWYRQDPGQGLRLIYYSQIVNDFQKGDIAEGYSVSREKKESFPLTVTSAQKNPTAFYLCASSTLSGNAGELFFGEGSRLTVL.

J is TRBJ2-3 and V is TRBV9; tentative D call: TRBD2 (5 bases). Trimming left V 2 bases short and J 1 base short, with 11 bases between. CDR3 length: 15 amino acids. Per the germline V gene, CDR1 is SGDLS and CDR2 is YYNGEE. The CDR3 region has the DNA TGTGCCAGCAGCGTCGAGGGAGCGGGCACAGATACGCAGTATTTT. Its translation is CASSVEGAGTDTQYF.

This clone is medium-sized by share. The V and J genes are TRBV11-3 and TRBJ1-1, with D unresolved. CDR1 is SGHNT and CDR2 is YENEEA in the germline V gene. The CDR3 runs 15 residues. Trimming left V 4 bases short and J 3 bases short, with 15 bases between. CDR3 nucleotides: TGTGCCAGCAGCTGGGAGTTGGGAAGGGACACTGAAGCTTTCTTT. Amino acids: CASSWELGRDTEAFF.

This CDR3 is CASSLQGARETQYF. DNA for the CDR3: TGTGCCAGCAGCTTACAGGGGGCTCGAGAGACCCAGTACTTC. The chain links TRBV7-5 to TRBJ2-5; the listed D gene, TRBD1, was not tested against the DNA. TRBV7-5 corresponds to a pseudogene. The CDR3 runs 14 residues.

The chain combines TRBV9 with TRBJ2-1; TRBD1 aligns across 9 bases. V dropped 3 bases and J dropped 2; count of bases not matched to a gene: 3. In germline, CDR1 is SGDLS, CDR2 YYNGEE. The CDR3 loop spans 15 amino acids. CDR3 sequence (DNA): TGTGCCAGCAGCGCACGGACAGGGGCCTACAATGAGCAGTTCTTC. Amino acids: CASSARTGAYNEQFF.

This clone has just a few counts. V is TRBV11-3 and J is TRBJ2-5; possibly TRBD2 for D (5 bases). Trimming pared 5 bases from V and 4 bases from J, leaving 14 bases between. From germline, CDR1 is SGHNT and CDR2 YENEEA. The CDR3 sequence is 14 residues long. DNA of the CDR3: TGTGCCAGCAGCCTCGGTCCTAGCACAGAGACCCAGTACTTC. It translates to CASSLGPSTETQYF. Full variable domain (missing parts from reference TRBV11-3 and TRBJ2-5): EAGVVQSPRYKIIEKKQPVAFWCNPISGHNTLYWYLQNLGQGPELLIRYENEEAVDDSQLPKDRFSAERLKGVDSTLKIQPAELGDSAVYLCASSLGPSTETQYFGPGTRLLVL.

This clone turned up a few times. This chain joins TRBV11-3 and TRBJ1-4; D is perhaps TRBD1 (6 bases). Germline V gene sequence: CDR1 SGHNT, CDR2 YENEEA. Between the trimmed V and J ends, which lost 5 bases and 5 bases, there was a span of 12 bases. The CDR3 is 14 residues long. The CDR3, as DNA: TGTGCCAGCAGCAGGGACATCGGGAATGAAAAACTGTTTTTT. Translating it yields CASSRDIGNEKLFF. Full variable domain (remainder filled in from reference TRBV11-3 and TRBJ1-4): EAGVVQSPRYKIIEKKQPVAFWCNPISGHNTLYWYLQNLGQGPELLIRYENEEAVDDSQLPKDRFSAERLKGVDSTLKIQPAELGDSAVYLCASSRDIGNEKLFFGSGTQLSVL.

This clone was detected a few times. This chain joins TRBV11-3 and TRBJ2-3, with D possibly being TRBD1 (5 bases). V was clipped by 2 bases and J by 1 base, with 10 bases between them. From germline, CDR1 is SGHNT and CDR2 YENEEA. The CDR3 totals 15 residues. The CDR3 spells CASSLRRAGTDTQYF. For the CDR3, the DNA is TGTGCCAGCAGCTTACGCAGGGCGGGCACAGATACGCAGTATTTT.

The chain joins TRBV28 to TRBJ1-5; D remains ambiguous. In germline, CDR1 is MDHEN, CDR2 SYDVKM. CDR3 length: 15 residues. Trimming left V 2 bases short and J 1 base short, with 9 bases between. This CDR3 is CASSLARSSNQPQHF. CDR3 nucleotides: TGTGCCAGCAGTTTAGCCAGATCCAGCAATCAGCCCCAGCATTTT.

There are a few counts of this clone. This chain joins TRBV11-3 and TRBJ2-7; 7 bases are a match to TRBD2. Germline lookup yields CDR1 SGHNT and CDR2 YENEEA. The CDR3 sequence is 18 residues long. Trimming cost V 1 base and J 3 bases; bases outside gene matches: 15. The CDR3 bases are TGTGCCAGCAGCTTAGGGGGCGGGGAGGGGACTTTACTCTACGAGCAGTACTTC. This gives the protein CASSLGGGEGTLLYEQYF.

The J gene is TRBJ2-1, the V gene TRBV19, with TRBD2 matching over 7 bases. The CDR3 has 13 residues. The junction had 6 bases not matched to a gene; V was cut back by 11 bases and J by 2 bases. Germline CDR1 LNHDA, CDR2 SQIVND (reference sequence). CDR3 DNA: TGTGCCCAAGGGCGGGGGACCTACAATGAGCAGTTCTTC. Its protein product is CAQGRGTYNEQFF. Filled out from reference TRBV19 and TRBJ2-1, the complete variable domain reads DGGITQSPKYLFRKEGQNVTLSCEQNLNHDAMYWYRQDPGQGLRLIYYSQIVNDFQKGDIAEGYSVSREKKESFPLTVTSAQKNPTAFYLCAQGRGTYNEQFFGPGTRLTVL.

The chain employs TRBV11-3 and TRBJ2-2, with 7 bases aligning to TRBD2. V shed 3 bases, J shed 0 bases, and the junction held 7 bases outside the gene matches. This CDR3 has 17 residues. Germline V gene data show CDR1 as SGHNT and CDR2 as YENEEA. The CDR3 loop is CASSLNGGRANTGELFF. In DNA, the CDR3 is TGTGCCAGCAGCTTGAATGGTGGGAGGGCGAACACCGGGGAGCTGTTTTTT.

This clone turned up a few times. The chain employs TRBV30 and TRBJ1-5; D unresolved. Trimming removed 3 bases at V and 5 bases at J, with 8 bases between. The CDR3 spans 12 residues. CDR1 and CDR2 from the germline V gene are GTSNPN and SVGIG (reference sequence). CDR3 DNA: TGTGCCTGGAGCGTAGATCATCAGCCCCAGCATTTT. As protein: CAWSVDHQPQHF.

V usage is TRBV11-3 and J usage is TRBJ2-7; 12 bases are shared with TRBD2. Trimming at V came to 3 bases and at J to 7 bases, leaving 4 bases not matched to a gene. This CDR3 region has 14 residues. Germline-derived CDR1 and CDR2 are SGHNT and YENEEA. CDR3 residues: CASSLTSGSGEQYF. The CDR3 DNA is TGTGCCAGCAGCTTGACTAGCGGGAGTGGAGAGCAGTACTTC. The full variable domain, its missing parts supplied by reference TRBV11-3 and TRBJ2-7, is EAGVVQSPRYKIIEKKQPVAFWCNPISGHNTLYWYLQNLGQGPELLIRYENEEAVDDSQLPKDRFSAERLKGVDSTLKIQPAELGDSAVYLCASSLTSGSGEQYFGPGTRLTVT.

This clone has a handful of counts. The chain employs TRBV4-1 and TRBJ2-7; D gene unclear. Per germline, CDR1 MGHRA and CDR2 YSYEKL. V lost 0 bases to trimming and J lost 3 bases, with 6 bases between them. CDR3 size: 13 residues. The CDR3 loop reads CASSQDTFYEQYF. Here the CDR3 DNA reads TGCGCCAGCAGCCAAGATACTTTCTACGAGCAGTACTTC.

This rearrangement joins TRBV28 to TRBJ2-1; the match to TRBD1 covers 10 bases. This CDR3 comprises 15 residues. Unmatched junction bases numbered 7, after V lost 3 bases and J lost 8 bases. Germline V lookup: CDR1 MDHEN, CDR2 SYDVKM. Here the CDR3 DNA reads TGTGCCAGCAGTTTCCGGGACAGGGGTGTAGATGAGCAGTTCTTC. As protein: CASSFRDRGVDEQFF.

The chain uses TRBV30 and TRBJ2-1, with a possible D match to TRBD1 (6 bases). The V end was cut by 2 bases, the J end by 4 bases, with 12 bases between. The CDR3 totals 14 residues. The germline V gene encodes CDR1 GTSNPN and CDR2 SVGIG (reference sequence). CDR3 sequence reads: CAWSLGTRYNEQFF. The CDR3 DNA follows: TGTGCCTGGAGTCTCGGGACAAGGTACAATGAGCAGTTCTTC.

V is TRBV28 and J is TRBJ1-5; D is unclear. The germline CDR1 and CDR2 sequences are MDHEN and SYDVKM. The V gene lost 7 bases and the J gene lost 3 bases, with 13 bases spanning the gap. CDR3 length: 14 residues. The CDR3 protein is CASTRRQPNQPQHF. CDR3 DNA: TGTGCCAGCACCCGACGGCAGCCCAATCAGCCCCAGCATTTT.

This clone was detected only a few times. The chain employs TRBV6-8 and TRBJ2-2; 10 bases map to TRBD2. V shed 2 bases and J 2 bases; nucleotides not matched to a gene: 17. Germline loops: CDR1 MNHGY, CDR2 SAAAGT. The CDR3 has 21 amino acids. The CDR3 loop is CASSYPRRRAGGRVNTGELFF. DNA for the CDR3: TGTGCCAGCAGTTACCCACGCCGTCGAGCGGGAGGGAGAGTTAACACCGGGGAGCTGTTTTTT.

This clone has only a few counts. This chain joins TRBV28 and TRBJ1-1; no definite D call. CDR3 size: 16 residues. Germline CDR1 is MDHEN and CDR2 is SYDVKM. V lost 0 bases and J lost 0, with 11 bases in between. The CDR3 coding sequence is TGTGCCAGCAGTTTATGGGCAGATCGGATGAACACTGAAGCTTTCTTT. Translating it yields CASSLWADRMNTEAFF.

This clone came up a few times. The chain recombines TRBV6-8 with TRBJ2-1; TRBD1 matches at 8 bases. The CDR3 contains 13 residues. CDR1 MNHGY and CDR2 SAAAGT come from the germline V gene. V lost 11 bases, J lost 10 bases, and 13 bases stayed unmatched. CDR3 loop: CAGDRGDGLEQFF. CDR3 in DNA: TGTGCCGGAGACAGGGGCGACGGGTTAGAGCAGTTCTTC.

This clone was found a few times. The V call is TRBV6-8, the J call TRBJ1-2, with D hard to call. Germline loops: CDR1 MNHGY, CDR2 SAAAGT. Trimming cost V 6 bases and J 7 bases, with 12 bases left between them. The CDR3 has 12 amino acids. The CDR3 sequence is CASRDSLFGYTF. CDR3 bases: TGTGCCAGCAGAGACTCCCTGTTTGGCTACACCTTC.

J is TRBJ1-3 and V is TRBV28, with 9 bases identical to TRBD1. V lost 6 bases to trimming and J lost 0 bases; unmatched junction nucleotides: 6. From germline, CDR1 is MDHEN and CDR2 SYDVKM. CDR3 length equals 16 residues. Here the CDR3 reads CASSTGGAISGNTIYF. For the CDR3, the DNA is TGTGCCAGCAGCACAGGGGGCGCAATCTCTGGAAACACCATATATTTT. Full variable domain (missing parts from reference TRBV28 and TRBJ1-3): DVKVTQSSRYLVKRTGEKVFLECVQDMDHENMFWYRQDPGLGLRLIYFSYDVKMKEKGDIPEGYSVSREKKERFSLILESASTNQTSMYLCASSTGGAISGNTIYFGEGSWLTVV.

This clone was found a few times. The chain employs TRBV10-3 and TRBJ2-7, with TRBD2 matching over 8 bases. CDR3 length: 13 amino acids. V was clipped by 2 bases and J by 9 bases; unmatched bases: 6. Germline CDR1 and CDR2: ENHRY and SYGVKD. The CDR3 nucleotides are TGTGCCATCAGTGAGAGCGGGAGCACTGGGCAGTACTTC. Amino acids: CAISESGSTGQYF.

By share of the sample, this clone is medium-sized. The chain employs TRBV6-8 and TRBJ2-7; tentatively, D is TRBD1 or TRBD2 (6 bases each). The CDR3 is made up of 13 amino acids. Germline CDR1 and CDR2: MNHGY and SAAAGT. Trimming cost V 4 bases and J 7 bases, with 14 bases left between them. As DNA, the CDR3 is TGTGCCAGCAGTTGGACAGTGGCGGGGGAGCAGTACTTC. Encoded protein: CASSWTVAGEQYF.

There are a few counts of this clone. This CDR3 is CASSQEATSGIRGNIQYF. In nucleotides, the CDR3 is TGCGCCAGCAGCCAAGAGGCGACTAGCGGGATTCGGGGAAACATTCAGTACTTC. The V call is TRBV1, the J call TRBJ2-4; TRBD2 is taken as the D call from the table, unchecked against the DNA. TRBV1 is an annotated pseudogene. This CDR3 region has 18 residues.

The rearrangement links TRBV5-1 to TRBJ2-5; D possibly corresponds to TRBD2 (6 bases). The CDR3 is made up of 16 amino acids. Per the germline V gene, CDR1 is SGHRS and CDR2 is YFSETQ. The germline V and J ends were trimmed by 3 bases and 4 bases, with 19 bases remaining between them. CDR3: CASSSGPAGISETQYF. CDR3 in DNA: TGCGCCAGCAGCTCGGGACCCGCGGGAATATCAGAGACCCAGTACTTC.

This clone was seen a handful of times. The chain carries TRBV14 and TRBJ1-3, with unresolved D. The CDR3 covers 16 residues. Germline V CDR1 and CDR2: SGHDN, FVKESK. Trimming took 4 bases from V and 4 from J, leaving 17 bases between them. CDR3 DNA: TGTGCCAGCAGCCCGCCCGGAGTGCTGATGGGAAACACCATATATTTT. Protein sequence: CASSPPGVLMGNTIYF.

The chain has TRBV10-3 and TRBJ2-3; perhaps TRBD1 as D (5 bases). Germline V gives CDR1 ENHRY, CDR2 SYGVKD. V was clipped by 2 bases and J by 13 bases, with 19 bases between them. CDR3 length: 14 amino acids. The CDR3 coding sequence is TGTGCCATCAGTGAGGGAACAGGTACGCAGAGAGAGTATTTT. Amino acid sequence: CAISEGTGTQREYF.